This is a list of T cell receptor beta chains from one sample in a study of cytomegalovirus exposure and HLA in healthy donors. Clones were read by immunoSEQ multiplex PCR, and TCRdb kept only the in-frame ones, dropping some. The sample shows 120,000 or so clones, about 75% of them seen only once. The sequencing sample was made of PBMCs. These receptors originate from a woman in her forties in good health and CMV-seropositive. The CDR3 runs from the conserved cysteine through the conserved F or W. Fields, in order: D gene, J gene, V gene, clone size, CDR3 DNA, CDR3 protein. D genes are given only for firm matches. Not all rows give a size; the values are once, few, many and, for expanded clones, a class.

d_gene: TRBD1
j_gene: TRBJ2-2
v_gene: TRBV6-5
abundance: NA
CDR3nt: TGTGCCAGCAGGCGGACAGGGGGCACCGGGGAGCTGTTTTTT
CDR3aa: CASRRTGGTGELFF

d_gene: NA
j_gene: TRBJ1-1
v_gene: TRBV9
abundance: NA
CDR3nt: TGTGCCAGCAGCGGCGGATTACCGAACACTGAAGCTTTCTTT
CDR3aa: CASSGGLPNTEAFF

d_gene: TRBD1
j_gene: TRBJ1-1
v_gene: TRBV6-5
abundance: NA
CDR3nt: TGTGCCAGCAGTTACGTGGGGGACAGGGCTGAAGCTTTCTTT
CDR3aa: CASSYVGDRAEAFF

d_gene: NA
j_gene: TRBJ2-3
v_gene: TRBV7-2
abundance: NA
CDR3nt: TGTGCCAGCAGCTTAGGGACTCGAAGGGCAGATACGCAGTATTTT
CDR3aa: CASSLGTRRADTQYF

d_gene: NA
j_gene: TRBJ2-7
v_gene: TRBV9
abundance: once
CDR3nt: TGTGCCAGCAGCGTAGCCTTGTCTTCAGGGACTGTGTCCTACGAGCAGTACTTC
CDR3aa: CASSVALSSGTVSYEQYF

d_gene: TRBD1
j_gene: TRBJ1-1
v_gene: TRBV7-6
abundance: NA
CDR3nt: TGTGCCAGCAGCTTATCGGACAGGGAGGCTGAAGCTTTCTTT
CDR3aa: CASSLSDREAEAFF

d_gene: TRBD1
j_gene: TRBJ2-6
v_gene: TRBV5-1
abundance: NA
CDR3nt: TGCGCCAGCACAGGGGGCAGGACACCCAGCTCTGGGGCCAACGTCCTGACTTTC
CDR3aa: CASTGGRTPSSGANVLTF

d_gene: TRBD1
j_gene: TRBJ2-7
v_gene: TRBV9
abundance: NA
CDR3nt: TGTGCCAGCAGCGGAATGGGACAGAACTACGAGCAGTACTTC
CDR3aa: CASSGMGQNYEQYF

d_gene: TRBD1
j_gene: TRBJ1-2
v_gene: TRBV28
abundance: NA
CDR3nt: TGTGCCATCGCCTCAGGGCAGGGGGTCTATGGCTACACCTTC
CDR3aa: CAIASGQGVYGYTF

d_gene: TRBD1
j_gene: TRBJ1-3
v_gene: TRBV5-8
abundance: NA
CDR3nt: TGTGCCAGCAGCTCTCATTCCGGGACAGGGGGAAACACCATATATTTT
CDR3aa: CASSSHSGTGGNTIYF

d_gene: NA
j_gene: TRBJ1-5
v_gene: TRBV7-9
abundance: NA
CDR3nt: TGTGCCAGCAGCTTAGACAGCAATAGCAATCAGCCCCAGCATTTT
CDR3aa: CASSLDSNSNQPQHF

d_gene: NA
j_gene: TRBJ1-1
v_gene: TRBV7-2
abundance: NA
CDR3nt: TGTGCCAGCAGCCGTCAGGAGAACACTGAAGCTTTCTTT
CDR3aa: CASSRQENTEAFF

d_gene: NA
j_gene: TRBJ2-1
v_gene: TRBV5-4
abundance: NA
CDR3nt: TGTGCCAGCAGCTTGGTAGAGGTCAATGAGCAGTTCTTC
CDR3aa: CASSLVEVNEQFF

d_gene: TRBD1
j_gene: TRBJ1-2
v_gene: TRBV28
abundance: few
CDR3nt: TGTGCCAGCAGTGTTCCGGGACAGGGCCTATTTGGCTACACCTTC
CDR3aa: CASSVPGQGLFGYTF

d_gene: NA
j_gene: TRBJ1-5
v_gene: TRBV2
abundance: NA
CDR3nt: TGTGCCAGCAGTGGAGGGCGGGGCTCCCCCGGCAATCAGCCCCAGCATTTT
CDR3aa: CASSGGRGSPGNQPQHF

d_gene: TRBD1
j_gene: TRBJ2-4
v_gene: TRBV6-1
abundance: NA
CDR3nt: TGTGCCAGCAGTGAAGAGGGGGCAGGGGCAAACATTCAGTACTTC
CDR3aa: CASSEEGAGANIQYF

d_gene: TRBD1
j_gene: TRBJ2-7
v_gene: TRBV4-3
abundance: NA
CDR3nt: TGCGCCAGCAGCTACGGGACAGGGGACTCCTACGAGCAGTACTTC
CDR3aa: CASSYGTGDSYEQYF

d_gene: NA
j_gene: TRBJ1-3
v_gene: TRBV9
abundance: NA
CDR3nt: TGTGCCAGCAGCGCCCTTCAACAGGGAAACTCTGGAAACACCATATATTTT
CDR3aa: CASSALQQGNSGNTIYF

d_gene: NA
j_gene: TRBJ1-1
v_gene: TRBV7-2
abundance: NA
CDR3nt: TGTGCCAGCAGCTTTCCGGTAAACACTGAAGCTTTCTTT
CDR3aa: CASSFPVNTEAFF

d_gene: NA
j_gene: TRBJ2-1
v_gene: TRBV7-2
abundance: NA
CDR3nt: TGTGCCAGCACCCCAGTGAATTCCGCCTACAATGAGCAGTTCTTC
CDR3aa: CASTPVNSAYNEQFF

d_gene: NA
j_gene: TRBJ2-2
v_gene: TRBV19
abundance: NA
CDR3nt: TGTGCCAGTAAAACCCGGACCGGGGAGCTGTTTTTT
CDR3aa: CASKTRTGELFF

d_gene: NA
j_gene: TRBJ1-1
v_gene: TRBV21-1
abundance: NA
CDR3nt: TGTGCCAGCAGCAAAGCGCTAACAGGAGACATGAACACTGAAGCTTTCTTT
CDR3aa: CASSKALTGDMNTEAFF

d_gene: TRBD1
j_gene: TRBJ1-1
v_gene: TRBV19
abundance: NA
CDR3nt: TGTGCCAGTAGTATGCGAGGGGGCAGGGGCACTGAAGCTTTCTTT
CDR3aa: CASSMRGGRGTEAFF

d_gene: NA
j_gene: TRBJ2-3
v_gene: TRBV6-1
abundance: once
CDR3nt: TGTGCCAGCAGTGTACAGGGAGGCACAGATACGCAGTATTTT
CDR3aa: CASSVQGGTDTQYF

d_gene: NA
j_gene: TRBJ2-3
v_gene: TRBV5-6
abundance: NA
CDR3nt: TGTGCCAGCAGCTTGGGTCCGGGTAGCACAGATACGCAGTATTTT
CDR3aa: CASSLGPGSTDTQYF

d_gene: TRBD1
j_gene: TRBJ2-7
v_gene: TRBV19
abundance: NA
CDR3nt: TGTGCCAGTAGTATCCCCGGGACAGGCCTCGATAACGAGCAGTACTTC
CDR3aa: CASSIPGTGLDNEQYF

d_gene: NA
j_gene: TRBJ2-7
v_gene: TRBV2
abundance: NA
CDR3nt: TGTGCCAGCAGTGAAAGAGCAGGGGCGGACGACGAGCAGTACTTC
CDR3aa: CASSERAGADDEQYF

d_gene: NA
j_gene: TRBJ2-2
v_gene: TRBV19
abundance: NA
CDR3nt: TGTGCCAGTAGTATCCGGGGGGACATGAACACCGGGGAGCTGTTTTTT
CDR3aa: CASSIRGDMNTGELFF

d_gene: TRBD2
j_gene: TRBJ2-2
v_gene: TRBV4-3
abundance: NA
CDR3nt: TGCGCCAGCAGCCTTGGACTAGCGGGAGTTAGCGACGGGGAGCTGTTTTTT
CDR3aa: CASSLGLAGVSDGELFF

d_gene: NA
j_gene: TRBJ1-1
v_gene: TRBV29-1
abundance: NA
CDR3nt: TGCAGCGTCGAGGCCCCTACCAGCACTGAAGCTTTCTTT
CDR3aa: CSVEAPTSTEAFF

d_gene: TRBD1
j_gene: TRBJ1-1
v_gene: TRBV5-1
abundance: few
CDR3nt: TGCGCCAGCAGCCTCGGGACAGGGGGACGTGTCGCTGAAGCTTTCTTT
CDR3aa: CASSLGTGGRVAEAFF

d_gene: NA
j_gene: TRBJ1-4
v_gene: TRBV2
abundance: NA
CDR3nt: TGTGCCAGCAGTGCCGGGAATGAAAAACTGTTTTTT
CDR3aa: CASSAGNEKLFF

d_gene: NA
j_gene: TRBJ2-3
v_gene: TRBV7-2
abundance: few
CDR3nt: TGTGCCAGCAGCTTAGACAACACAGATACGCAGTATTTT
CDR3aa: CASSLDNTDTQYF

d_gene: TRBD2
j_gene: TRBJ2-7
v_gene: TRBV10-3
abundance: NA
CDR3nt: TGTGCCATCAGCCCAGCGGGGAGGGCTCTTTTATACGAGCAGTACTTC
CDR3aa: CAISPAGRALLYEQYF

d_gene: TRBD1
j_gene: TRBJ2-7
v_gene: TRBV6-6
abundance: NA
CDR3nt: TGTGCCAGCAGTTTGGACAGGGGCCACGAGCAGTACTTC
CDR3aa: CASSLDRGHEQYF

d_gene: NA
j_gene: TRBJ2-7
v_gene: TRBV9
abundance: once
CDR3nt: TGTGCCAGCAGCTTATCAGGGCTATCCTACGAGCAGTACTTC
CDR3aa: CASSLSGLSYEQYF

d_gene: NA
j_gene: TRBJ1-3
v_gene: TRBV7-9
abundance: NA
CDR3nt: TGTGCCAGCAGCTCGTCCGGGACTGGAAACACCATATATTTT
CDR3aa: CASSSSGTGNTIYF

d_gene: NA
j_gene: TRBJ2-5
v_gene: TRBV5-1
abundance: NA
CDR3nt: TGCGCCAGCAGCTTAGGGGCATCCCAAGAGACCCAGTACTTC
CDR3aa: CASSLGASQETQYF

d_gene: TRBD1
j_gene: TRBJ2-7
v_gene: TRBV13
abundance: once
CDR3nt: TGTGCCAGCAGTCCACGGGACAGGATTACCTACGAGCAGTACTTC
CDR3aa: CASSPRDRITYEQYF

d_gene: TRBD2
j_gene: TRBJ2-7
v_gene: TRBV6-5
abundance: once
CDR3nt: TGTGCCAGCAGCGGGACTAGCGGTCTCTACGAGCAGTACTTC
CDR3aa: CASSGTSGLYEQYF

d_gene: TRBD1
j_gene: TRBJ2-5
v_gene: TRBV7-2
abundance: NA
CDR3nt: TGTGCCAGCAGCTTAGATAACAGGGGAGAGACCCAGTACTTC
CDR3aa: CASSLDNRGETQYF

d_gene: NA
j_gene: TRBJ1-2
v_gene: TRBV19
abundance: NA
CDR3nt: TGTGCCAGTAGTAATGGGGCGGGACTGGCGGGCTATGGCTACACCTTC
CDR3aa: CASSNGAGLAGYGYTF

d_gene: NA
j_gene: TRBJ2-7
v_gene: TRBV4-3
abundance: NA
CDR3nt: TGCGCCAGCAGCCAAGACCGGGGGGCAATCTACGAGCAGTACTTC
CDR3aa: CASSQDRGAIYEQYF

d_gene: NA
j_gene: TRBJ1-5
v_gene: TRBV7-9
abundance: NA
CDR3nt: TGTGCCAGCAGTTCTATTCAGGGTGACAGCAATCAGCCCCAGCATTTT
CDR3aa: CASSSIQGDSNQPQHF

d_gene: NA
j_gene: TRBJ2-1
v_gene: TRBV5-4
abundance: few
CDR3nt: TGTGCCAGCAGCTTGGCCGGGCAGGTGCTAGCGCATGAGCAGTTCTTC
CDR3aa: CASSLAGQVLAHEQFF

d_gene: NA
j_gene: TRBJ2-7
v_gene: TRBV2
abundance: NA
CDR3nt: TGTGCCAGCAAAGGACACTACGAGCAGTACTTC
CDR3aa: CASKGHYEQYF

d_gene: TRBD1
j_gene: TRBJ1-5
v_gene: TRBV7-8
abundance: NA
CDR3nt: TGTGCCAGCAGCACACTAATTACAGGGGGCTCTCAGCCCCAGCATTTT
CDR3aa: CASSTLITGGSQPQHF

d_gene: TRBD1
j_gene: TRBJ1-2
v_gene: TRBV7-9
abundance: NA
CDR3nt: TGTGCCAGCAGCTTAGGGGGACAGAACTATGGCTACACCTTC
CDR3aa: CASSLGGQNYGYTF

d_gene: TRBD1
j_gene: TRBJ1-3
v_gene: TRBV5-1
abundance: NA
CDR3nt: TGCGCCAGCAGCTTCGGACAGGGCCTCTCTGGAAACACCATATATTTT
CDR3aa: CASSFGQGLSGNTIYF